What follows describes a single T cell receptor beta chain. Its antigen is still unknown. This sample is part of a study of cytomegalovirus exposure and HLA in healthy donors. Study-wide findings and caveats: For most TCR beta V segments, an earlier analysis put the productive rate at about 87% or about 30% of the time. In a later analysis, V- and J-gene trimming of beta chains associated with a DCLRE1C missense variant, replicated independently. Despite most TCR sequences being rare, some public TCRs occurred in many donors.

13 Jbeta primers and 60 Vbeta primers were used for the PCR. Profiling relied on immunoSEQ multiplex PCR, and the TCRdb table lists in-frame clones only, not all of them. The data hold about 130,000 clones, with approximately 82% observed a single time. This CDR3 has 15 residues. CDR1 is SGHTA, CDR2 FQGNSA, per germline. Trimming left V 2 bases short and J 3 bases short, with 14 bases between. V gene TRBV7-2 combines with J gene TRBJ2-7; D is possibly TRBD1 (8 bases). Sample: PBMCs. The TCR sequence derives from a young woman in good health and CMV-seropositive. CDR3 sequence: CASSLSGTGRYEQYF. The DNA of the CDR3 is TGTGCCAGCAGCTTAAGCGGGACAGGACGCTACGAGCAGTACTTC.